This TCR beta chain was identified during a study of T cell repertoires in cytomegalovirus infection. Study as a whole: Well-studied HLA-B-restricted CMV epitopes were used in the study alongside recently identified HLA-C-restricted ones. Study findings and constraints: HLA-C-restricted CMV clonotypes gave the most frequent clonotype in two of eight donors.

TCRdb passed the reads through MiXCR, listing each CDR3 protein once. The table shows roughly 110,000 distinct CDR3 sequences, with 30% occurring only once. There are a few counts of this clonotype. The antigen is undetermined. With 5 bases removed from V and 4 bases from J, the gap between germline ends came to 20 bases. This CDR3 spans 16 amino acids. The material was CD8+ T cells from cultured PBMCs, obtained from culture after CMV antigen stimulation. This TCR derives from a human donor in good health (CMV status not recorded). Some clones in this sample may be carry-over from other donors' samples. J is TRBJ1-2 and V is TRBV12-3 or TRBV12-4; tentative D call: TRBD1 (6 bases). CDR3 sequence: CASSPLLGGLGYGYTF. CDR3 nucleotide sequence: TGTGCCAGCAGTCCGCTCTTGGGGGGCCTAGGCTATGGCTACACCTTC.